These 26 T cell receptor beta chains were sequenced from one sample in a study of blood T cell repertoires in COVID-19. Some clones are missing from TCRdb's copy, which holds only in-frame ones; the method was immunoSEQ multiplex PCR. The table has about 68,000 clones, 80% to 90% seen once. The sequenced sample consisted of peripheral blood. Receptors originate from a man aged 25 to 40 with acute or convalescent COVID-19.

This clone was recorded once. The chain is built from TRBV7-3 and TRBJ2-5; no definite D call. V lost 1 base to trimming and J lost 2 bases, with 5 bases between them. The CDR3 has 13 amino acids. CDR1 is SGHTA, CDR2 FQGTGA, per germline. CDR3 sequence (DNA): TGTGCCAGCAGCTTAAGTCCGCAAGAGACCCAGTACTTC. This translates into CASSLSPQETQYF.

This clone was recorded only once. The rearrangement joins TRBV18 to TRBJ2-7, with 10 bases identical to TRBD2. J lost 7 bases, V lost 6 bases, and 12 bases had no gene match. The CDR3 runs 15 residues. Germline V gives CDR1 KGHSH, CDR2 LQKENI. CDR3 sequence (DNA): TGTGCCAGCTCTCACAAAACTAGCGGGACAGGAGAGCAGTACTTC. Its protein product is CASSHKTSGTGEQYF.

The V call is TRBV6-1, the J call TRBJ2-5, with 14 nucleotides matching TRBD2. Germline V gene lookup returns CDR1 MNHNS and CDR2 SASEGT. Trimming at V came to 4 bases and at J to 4 bases, leaving 11 bases not matched to a gene. The CDR3 has 18 residues. DNA of the CDR3: TGTGCCAGCAGTGCAACCGGGACTAGCGGGAGCGGGAGAGAGACCCAGTACTTC. Translated: CASSATGTSGSGRETQYF.

CDR3 loop: CASSPPTGFRNEQFF. The DNA of the CDR3 is TGTGCCAGCAGCCCGCCGACAGGATTCCGGAATGAGCAGTTCTTC. The V and J genes are TRBV7-2 and TRBJ2-1; TRBD1 is a possible D gene (6 bases). The CDR3 runs 15 residues. CDR1 SGHTA and CDR2 FQGNSA come from the germline V gene. Trimming left V 5 bases short and J 7 bases short, with 18 bases between.

V usage is TRBV29-1 and J usage is TRBJ2-1, with 8 bases lining up with TRBD2. Germline CDR1 reads SQVTM; CDR2 reads ANQGSEA. The junction had 7 bases not matched to a gene; V was cut back by 2 bases and J by 7 bases. CDR3 length equals 14 residues. CDR3 amino acids: CSVELPGTRNEQFF. The CDR3 region has the DNA TGCAGCGTTGAACTCCCCGGGACTAGAAATGAGCAGTTCTTC.

The CDR3 region is CAISGTGFYGYTF. The CDR3 region has the DNA TGTGCCATCAGTGGGACAGGGTTCTATGGCTACACCTTC. The chain uses TRBV10-3 and TRBJ1-2; the match to TRBD1 covers 8 bases. The CDR3 has 13 amino acids. Unmatched junction bases numbered 2, after V lost 4 bases and J lost 4 bases. Germline V gives CDR1 ENHRY, CDR2 SYGVKD.

This chain links TRBV7-3 with TRBJ2-2; 11 bases agree with TRBD2. V was clipped by 2 bases and J by 4 bases; unmatched bases: 0. CDR1 is SGHTA and CDR2 is FQGTGA in the germline V gene. There are 15 residues in the CDR3. The CDR3, as DNA: TGTGCCAGCAGCTTAGGGACTAGCGGCACCGGGGAGCTGTTTTTT. As protein: CASSLGTSGTGELFF.

The rearrangement uses TRBV7-9 and TRBJ1-1; D unresolved. This CDR3 contains 13 residues. V gave up 5 bases and J gave up 9 bases, with 16 bases separating them. Germline-derived CDR1 and CDR2 are SEHNR and FQNEAQ (reference sequence). CDR3 residues: CASSPGGQNKAFF. The CDR3 nucleotides are TGTGCCAGCAGCCCGGGAGGGCAAAATAAAGCTTTCTTT.

This clone was seen at least ten times. This chain connects TRBV4-3 to TRBJ2-7; 7 positions agree with TRBD2. J lost 0 bases, V lost 0 bases, and 5 bases had no gene match. The CDR3 has 16 residues. CDR1 is LGHNA and CDR2 is YSLEER in the germline V gene. The CDR3, as DNA: TGCGCCAGCAGCCAAGATACGGGACTAAGCTCCTACGAGCAGTACTTC. This codes for CASSQDTGLSSYEQYF.

The chain uses TRBV27 and TRBJ1-5; 8 nucleotides match TRBD1. The CDR3 totals 14 residues. Unmatched junction bases numbered 4, after V lost 3 bases and J lost 6 bases. The germline V gene has CDR1 MNHEY and CDR2 SMNVEV (reference sequence). The CDR3 spells CASSFQGAGQPQHF. CDR3 bases: TGTGCCAGCAGTTTCCAGGGGGCAGGTCAGCCCCAGCATTTT.

The rearrangement uses TRBV27 and TRBJ1-5; D may be TRBD1 (5 bases). The CDR3 spans 13 residues. Trimming left V 5 bases short and J 7 bases short, with 12 bases between. CDR1 is MNHEY and CDR2 is SMNVEV in the germline V gene (reference sequence). CDR3 protein: CASSPRPGQPQHF. The DNA for the CDR3 is TGTGCCAGCAGTCCCCGCCCAGGGCAGCCCCAGCATTTT.

This clone was seen a handful of times. The gene calls are TRBV11-2 and TRBJ2-7, with TRBD1 identical over 10 bases. The CDR3 loop spans 14 amino acids. J gave up 9 bases and V 3 bases, and 8 bases lay outside the gene matches. Germline V gene lookup returns CDR1 SGHAT and CDR2 FQNNGV. CDR3 in DNA: TGTGCCAGCAGCTTCGGGACAGGGGATTTCGGGCAGTACTTC. Translation: CASSFGTGDFGQYF.

The rearrangement uses TRBV19 and TRBJ2-5, with a possible D match to TRBD2 (5 bases). The CDR3 runs 16 residues. V lost 3 bases, J lost 5 bases, and 19 bases lay in between. The germline gives CDR1 LNHDA, CDR2 SQIVND (reference sequence). The CDR3, as DNA: TGTGCCAGTAGTATTAGGTGGACTTCACTGGTCGAGACCCAGTACTTC. Its protein is CASSIRWTSLVETQYF.

This chain uses TRBV4-3 with TRBJ2-5; no clear D gene. The germline gives CDR1 LGHNA, CDR2 YSLEER. Trimming removed 0 bases at V and 4 bases at J, with 3 bases between. The CDR3 loop spans 12 amino acids. The CDR3 DNA is TGCGCCAGCAGCCAAGAGAGAGAGACCCAGTACTTC. Translated: CASSQERETQYF.

V and J are TRBV19 and TRBJ1-3; no definite D call. The germline V gene has CDR1 LNHDA and CDR2 SQIVND (reference sequence). Trimming removed 5 bases from V and 0 bases from J, with 11 bases in between. The CDR3 covers 15 residues. The CDR3 nucleotides read TGTGCCAGTAGTGTTTCGGGGAACTCTGGAAACACCATATATTTT. Its translation is CASSVSGNSGNTIYF.

The chain employs TRBV2 and TRBJ2-7; TRBD2 is a possible D gene (6 bases). The V end was cut by 10 bases, the J end by 2 bases, with 21 bases between. The germline V gene encodes CDR1 SNHLY and CDR2 FYNNEI. This CDR3 has 15 amino acids. The CDR3 region has the DNA TGTGCCAACCAGACCCGACGGGAGAGAACCTACGAGCAGTACTTC. Protein: CANQTRRERTYEQYF.

This clone is a singleton in its sample. The DNA of the CDR3 is TGTGCCAGCAGTTCGTTCCGGACAGCAAAAGCTAACTATGGCTACACCTTC. Its protein is CASSSFRTAKANYGYTF. The genes are TRBV28 and TRBJ1-2; TRBD1 is a possible D gene (6 bases). Germline CDR1 and CDR2: MDHEN and SYDVKM. The CDR3 runs to 17 residues. V was pared by 4 bases and J by 0 bases, with 18 bases between.

V gene TRBV28 combines with J gene TRBJ1-1, with unresolved D. The CDR3 runs to 16 residues. Looked up from germline, CDR1 is MDHEN and CDR2 is SYDVKM. V was clipped by 3 bases and J by 1 base, with 15 bases between them. The CDR3 DNA is TGTGCCAGCAGTTTCCCGGGGATTGGAGCGAACACTGAAGCTTTCTTT. Protein: CASSFPGIGANTEAFF.

This chain joins TRBV4-3 and TRBJ2-7; D possibly corresponds to TRBD1 (6 bases). This CDR3 is built from 14 residues. Germline assignment: CDR1 LGHNA and CDR2 YSLEER. V lost 4 bases, J lost 5 bases, and 15 bases lay in between. CDR3 coding DNA: TGCGCCAGCAGCCCCGGGCAGGGGTACAACGAGCAGTACTTC. Translated: CASSPGQGYNEQYF.

This clone has a handful of counts. The chain is built from TRBV6-2 or TRBV6-3 and TRBJ1-1, with D possibly TRBD1 on 5 matching bases. Germline values: CDR1 MNHEY, CDR2 SVGEGT. CDR3 size: 14 residues. Trimming cost V 0 bases and J 5 bases, with 10 bases left between them. The DNA of the CDR3 is TGTGCCAGCAGTTACTCTCGGGGGAGTACTGAAGCTTTCTTT. Its translation: CASSYSRGSTEAFF.

The CDR3 bases are TGTGCCACCAGCAGGGGGGGAAACACCGGGGAGCTGTTTTTT. This translates into CATSRGGNTGELFF. The rearrangement links TRBV15 to TRBJ2-2, with D possibly being TRBD2 (6 bases). This CDR3 is 14 amino acids long. Germline CDR1 reads LNHNV; CDR2 reads YYDKDF (reference sequence). V was trimmed by 3 bases and J by 2 bases, leaving 7 bases between them.

The chain's CDR3 is CASRPTGSYEQYF. The DNA for the CDR3 is TGTGCCAGTAGGCCGACAGGGAGCTACGAGCAGTACTTC. This chain uses TRBV19 with TRBJ2-7; 7 nucleotides agree with TRBD1. The trim removed 6 bases at V and 3 bases at J, leaving 5 bases unmatched. Germline CDR1 reads LNHDA; CDR2 reads SQIVND (reference sequence). The CDR3 is 13 residues long.

V is TRBV3-1 (or the pseudogene TRBV3-2) and J is TRBJ2-3; D is unclear. Germline V gives CDR1 LGHDT, CDR2 YNNKEL (reference sequence). V gave up 3 bases and J gave up 7 bases, with 8 bases separating them. The CDR3 is 12 amino acids. The CDR3 nucleotides read TGTGCCAGCAGCCACCGTGCTAATACGCAGTATTTT. Residues: CASSHRANTQYF.

The gene calls are TRBV28 and TRBJ1-6; no clear D gene. Germline V gene lookup returns CDR1 MDHEN and CDR2 SYDVKM. The CDR3 is 16 amino acids. The V gene lost 2 bases and the J gene lost 6 bases, with 14 bases spanning the gap. The chain's CDR3 is CASSLSGAGPNSPLHF. For the CDR3, the DNA is TGTGCCAGCAGTTTAAGCGGAGCTGGGCCTAATTCACCCCTCCACTTT.

The gene calls are TRBV5-6 and TRBJ2-1, with TRBD2 matching over 12 bases. Germline assignment: CDR1 SGHDT and CDR2 YYEEEE. V shed 4 bases and J 7 bases; nucleotides not matched to a gene: 9. The length of the CDR3 is 16 residues. The CDR3 DNA reads TGTGCCAGCAGCATCCCGACTAGCGGGAGAAGGAATGAGCAGTTCTTC. Translated: CASSIPTSGRRNEQFF.

The J gene is TRBJ2-1, the V gene TRBV2, with 8 nucleotides matching TRBD2. The CDR3 has 12 residues. The V gene end was trimmed by 8 bases and the J gene end by 8 bases; junction bases not matched to a gene: 5. Germline V gives CDR1 SNHLY, CDR2 FYNNEI. CDR3 in amino acids: CASGRLAYEQFF. DNA of the CDR3: TGTGCCAGCGGAAGACTAGCGTATGAGCAGTTCTTC.